The TCR beta chain described here comes from a study of cytomegalovirus exposure and HLA in healthy donors. Findings and limits, study-wide: More clonal expansion characterized HLA-associated TCR beta chains than equally common others in a later analysis. In vitro, three CMV-associated chains proved specific for CMV antigens. Another analysis was done later, and it associated 17,000 or so TCR beta sequences with HLA alleles at 0.05 false discovery rate.

Each donor was nominally healthy when sampled (though unrecorded immune exposures were likely). PCR was performed using 60 Vbeta and 13 Jbeta primers. Measured with immunoSEQ multiplex PCR; TCRdb has only the in-frame clones, and not every one. The sample shows about 130,000 clones, around four fifths of them seen only once. The CDR3 runs 15 residues. J was trimmed by 1 base and V by 1 base; bases with no gene match: 4. Germline CDR1 reads SEHNR; CDR2 reads FQNEAQ (reference sequence). A remark on this clone: Its antigen remains unidentified.

The sequencing input was PBMCs. The chain links TRBV7-9 to TRBJ2-7, with 7 nucleotides matching TRBD1. The TCR comes from a male donor in good health and CMV-seronegative. CDR3 coding DNA: TGTGCCAGCAGCTTAGATGCACAGGGGTCCTACGAGCAGTACTTC. Translating gives CASSLDAQGSYEQYF.